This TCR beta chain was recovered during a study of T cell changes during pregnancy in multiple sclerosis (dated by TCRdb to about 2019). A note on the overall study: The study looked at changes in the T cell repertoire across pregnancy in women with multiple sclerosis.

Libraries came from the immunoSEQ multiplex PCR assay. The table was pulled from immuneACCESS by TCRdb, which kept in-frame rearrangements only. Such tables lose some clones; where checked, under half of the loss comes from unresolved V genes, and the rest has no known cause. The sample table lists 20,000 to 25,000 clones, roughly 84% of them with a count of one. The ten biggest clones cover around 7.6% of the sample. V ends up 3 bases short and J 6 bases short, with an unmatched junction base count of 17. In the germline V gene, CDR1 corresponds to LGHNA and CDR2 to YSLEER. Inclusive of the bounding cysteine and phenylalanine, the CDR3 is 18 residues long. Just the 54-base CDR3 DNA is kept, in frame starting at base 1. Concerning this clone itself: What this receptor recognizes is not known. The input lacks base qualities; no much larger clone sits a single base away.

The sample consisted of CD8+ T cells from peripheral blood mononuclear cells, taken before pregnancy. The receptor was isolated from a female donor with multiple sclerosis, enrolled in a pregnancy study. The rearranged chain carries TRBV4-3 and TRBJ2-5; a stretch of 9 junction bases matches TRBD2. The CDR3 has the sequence CASSHFLGGRGVWKTQYF. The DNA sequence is TGCGCCAGCAGCCATTTTCTTGGCGGGAGGGGAGTGTGGAAGACCCAGTACTTC.